One and the same sample provided the 17 T cell receptor beta chains below, sequenced in a study of cytomegalovirus exposure and HLA in healthy donors. Both 60 Vbeta primers and 13 Jbeta primers went into the PCR. Profiled with immunoSEQ multiplex PCR; TCRdb holds only in-frame clones, not every one. The sample lists 190,000 or so clones; approximately 80% were seen once. Sequencing used PBMCs. The receptor source for this set is a boy younger than 18 in good health and CMV-seronegative.

The chain combines TRBV30 with TRBJ2-7; 7 bases are a match to TRBD1. CDR1 is GTSNPN, CDR2 SVGIG, per germline (reference sequence). There are 13 residues in the CDR3. V trimming: 3 bases; J trimming: 1 base; junction bases outside the gene matches: 3. The CDR3 here is CAWSWGQSYEQYF. CDR3 DNA sequence: TGTGCCTGGAGCTGGGGACAGTCCTACGAGCAGTACTTC.

This chain connects TRBV14 to TRBJ2-2, with D possibly matching TRBD2 (7 bases). CDR3 length: 17 amino acids. Trimming took 4 bases from V and 5 from J, leaving 20 bases between them. Per germline, CDR1 SGHDN and CDR2 FVKESK. The CDR3 DNA follows: TGTGCCAGCAGCCCGTCGCAGGTACAGGGACTAACCGGGGAGCTGTTTTTT. Translated: CASSPSQVQGLTGELFF.

This rearrangement joins TRBV5-1 to TRBJ1-3; tentative D call: TRBD1 (6 bases). V was clipped by 4 bases and J by 0 bases, with 11 bases between them. The CDR3 loop spans 15 amino acids. The germline V gene has CDR1 SGHRS and CDR2 YFSETQ. The CDR3 coding sequence is TGCGCCAGCAGCCGAACAGGGATCTCTGGAAACACCATATATTTT. Protein product: CASSRTGISGNTIYF.

This clone showed up just a few times. The CDR3 reads CASSPGTGGGTNTEAFF. For the CDR3, the DNA is TGCGCCAGCAGCCCAGGGACAGGGGGCGGAACGAACACTGAAGCTTTCTTT. The V gene is TRBV5-1, the J gene TRBJ1-1, with 12 bases aligning to TRBD1. The junction had 8 bases not matched to a gene; V was cut back by 4 bases and J by 1 base. Germline V gene lookup returns CDR1 SGHRS and CDR2 YFSETQ. The CDR3 has 17 amino acids.

The chain carries TRBV6-5 and TRBJ1-1, with D tentatively TRBD1 (6 bases). The CDR3 totals 14 residues. The germline V gene has CDR1 MNHEY and CDR2 SVGAGI. The V and J ends lost 10 bases and 1 base respectively, with 16 bases between them. The CDR3 DNA reads as TGTGCCACCCACCGGTGGACAGCGAACACTGAAGCTTTCTTT. As protein: CATHRWTANTEAFF.

The chain recombines TRBV6-1 with TRBJ1-2; perhaps TRBD1 as D (6 bases). The CDR3 is 14 amino acids. The ends were cut back, 5 bases at V and 2 bases at J, with 12 bases in the middle. Germline V gives CDR1 MNHNS, CDR2 SASEGT. The CDR3 nucleotides read TGTGCCAGCAGTCAATCCCAGGGGAACTATGGCTACACCTTC. It codes for CASSQSQGNYGYTF.

The J gene is TRBJ2-5, the V gene TRBV9; 13 bases line up with TRBD2. V was clipped by 3 bases and J by 1 base; unmatched bases: 3. CDR3 length: 16 residues. Germline V lookup: CDR1 SGDLS, CDR2 YYNGEE. The CDR3 loop reads CASSARTSGGQETQYF. DNA of the CDR3: TGTGCCAGCAGCGCCCGGACTAGCGGGGGCCAAGAGACCCAGTACTTC.

The rearrangement joins TRBV29-1 to TRBJ2-1, with 7 bases lining up with TRBD1. CDR1 and CDR2 from the germline V gene are SQVTM and ANQGSEA. Trimming cost V 4 bases and J 0 bases; bases outside gene matches: 9. The CDR3 has 16 amino acids. CDR3 residues: CSVGGQRLSSYNEQFF. The CDR3 DNA follows: TGCAGCGTTGGGGGACAGCGTTTATCCTCCTACAATGAGCAGTTCTTC.

This chain uses TRBV4-2 with TRBJ1-2, with D possibly being TRBD1 (5 bases). This CDR3 is built from 16 residues. The V end was cut by 1 base, the J end by 5 bases, with 17 bases between. The germline V gene encodes CDR1 LGHNA and CDR2 YNFKEQ. In DNA, the CDR3 is TGTGCCAGCAGCCAAGGTCTGTCAGGGTCAGATTATGGCTACACCTTC. Translating it yields CASSQGLSGSDYGYTF.

This clone showed up just a few times. The rearrangement links TRBV9 to TRBJ1-3; D is unclear. Trimming took off 0 bases at V and 0 bases at J, with 4 bases between the two ends. This CDR3 is built from 14 residues. Germline assignment: CDR1 SGDLS and CDR2 YYNGEE. The CDR3 region is CASSVATSGNTIYF. CDR3 coding DNA: TGTGCCAGCAGCGTAGCTACCTCTGGAAACACCATATATTTT.

In regard to this clone: The identical CDR3 is also encoded by other nucleotide sequences in the sample. The chain carries TRBV18 and TRBJ1-2, with 8 positions matching TRBD1. The V and J ends lost 3 bases and 4 bases, in that order; junction bases with no gene match: 1. CDR3 length: 13 amino acids. CDR1 and CDR2 from the germline V gene are KGHSH and LQKENI. CDR3 sequence reads: CASSPQGAYGYTF. DNA for the CDR3: TGTGCCAGCTCACCGCAGGGGGCCTATGGCTACACCTTC.

This clone was counted a single time. This sequence joins TRBV6-6 and TRBJ2-7, with a tentative D call TRBD2 (5 bases). Germline V gene sequence: CDR1 MNHNY, CDR2 SVGAGI (reference sequence). The CDR3 is 15 residues long. Trimming cost V 5 bases and J 1 base, with 15 bases left between them. This CDR3 is CASSQNPRLSYEQYF. Written as DNA, the CDR3 is TGTGCCAGCAGTCAAAATCCGAGACTATCCTACGAGCAGTACTTC.

The V call is TRBV10-3, the J call TRBJ2-3; 14 nucleotides match TRBD2. The junction had 9 bases not matched to a gene; V was cut back by 3 bases and J by 4 bases. Germline loops: CDR1 ENHRY, CDR2 SYGVKD. The CDR3 totals 18 residues. The DNA of the CDR3 is TGTGCCATCAGTGACCGGGTACCGGGACTAGCGGGAGCAGATACGCAGTATTTT. Translated: CAISDRVPGLAGADTQYF.

By proportion, this clone is medium-sized. The chain links TRBV6-1 to TRBJ1-2; TRBD1 agrees at 10 bases. This CDR3 has 15 amino acids. CDR1 and CDR2 from the germline V gene are MNHNS and SASEGT. The V segment lost 4 bases and the J segment 6 bases; nucleotides outside the gene matches: 8. CDR3 DNA sequence: TGTGCCAGCAGTGGACACCCGGGACAGGGGAATGGCTACACCTTC. Protein: CASSGHPGQGNGYTF.

The V call is TRBV18, the J call TRBJ1-4, with 9 bases identical to TRBD1. The germline V gene encodes CDR1 KGHSH and CDR2 LQKENI. The CDR3 has 15 amino acids. With V trimmed by 6 bases and J by 8 bases, 10 bases remained unmatched. CDR3 residues: CASSRETGGREKLFF. The CDR3 nucleotides are TGTGCCAGCTCCCGGGAGACAGGGGGACGGGAAAAACTGTTTTTT. Variable domain in full (rest from reference TRBV18 and TRBJ1-4): NAGVMQNPRHLVRRRGQEARLRCSPMKGHSHVYWYRQLPEEGLKFMVYLQKENIIDESGMPKERFSAEFPKEGPSILRIQQVVRGDSAAYFCASSRETGGREKLFFGSGTQLSVL.

The rearrangement uses TRBV9 and TRBJ2-5; D may be TRBD2 (6 bases). CDR3 size: 14 residues. Germline V CDR1 and CDR2: SGDLS, YYNGEE. Trimming pared 3 bases from V and 1 base from J, leaving 10 bases between. The CDR3 DNA reads TGTGCCAGCAGCGCTAGCGCTCCCCAAGAGACCCAGTACTTC. This codes for CASSASAPQETQYF.

The chain carries TRBV6-1 and TRBJ2-3; 7 bases map to TRBD1. This CDR3 comprises 16 residues. Trimming removed 2 bases from V and 2 bases from J; junction bases left unmatched: 7. Germline lookup yields CDR1 MNHNS and CDR2 SASEGT. CDR3 coding DNA: TGTGCCAGCAGTGAAAGGGGGCGGCCCGTCACAGATACGCAGTATTTT. Protein: CASSERGRPVTDTQYF.